Each of the 16 T cell receptor beta chains below was sequenced from the same sample in a study of shared clonotypes between healthy human individuals. The protocol was immunoSEQ multiplex PCR, while the TCRdb copy is restricted to in-frame clones and leaves out a portion. The table shows fewer than 3 million clones, with 85% to 95% occurring only once. The sample consisted of naive CD4+ T cells from PBMCs. Described subset: CD45RA+ positively selected. The receptor source for this set is a young man in good health. Some clones in this sample may be carry-over from other donors' samples.

The chain joins TRBV19 to TRBJ1-5; perhaps TRBD1 as D (6 bases). This CDR3 has 16 amino acids. V gave up 3 bases and J gave up 5 bases, with 17 bases separating them. Germline CDR1 is LNHDA and CDR2 is SQIVND (reference sequence). The CDR3 region has the DNA TGTGCCAGTAGTATCGGCAGGGGTCGGCTGGATCAGCCCCAGCATTTT. Translated: CASSIGRGRLDQPQHF.

The chain combines TRBV28 with TRBJ1-1; 7 nucleotides line up with TRBD1. Germline V gene lookup returns CDR1 MDHEN and CDR2 SYDVKM. This CDR3 region has 13 residues. With V trimmed by 5 bases and J by 4 bases, 4 bases remained unmatched. The CDR3 DNA reads TGTGCCAGCAGTACACACAGGGGCACTGAAGCTTTCTTT. Amino acids: CASSTHRGTEAFF.

A word on this clone: The junction differs from germline at one of its ends, possibly a read error. V and J are TRBV28 and TRBJ1-3; 9 bases match TRBD1. The germline gives CDR1 MDHEN, CDR2 SYDVKM. The CDR3 length is 11 residues. The CDR3 nucleotides are TGTGCCAGCAGCCAGGGACAGGGAATCCTTTTT. Its translation: CASSQGQGILF.

This chain joins TRBV5-1 and TRBJ2-7, with TRBD2 matching 7 bases. The CDR3 has 16 amino acids. Germline CDR1 and CDR2: SGHRS and YFSETQ. V shed 3 bases and J 1 base; nucleotides not matched to a gene: 10. CDR3 region: CASSSATSRTSYEQYF. The CDR3 DNA sequence: TGCGCCAGCAGCTCAGCGACTAGCAGAACTTCCTACGAGCAGTACTTC.

The chain employs TRBV28 and TRBJ1-2, with unresolved D. This CDR3 region has 13 residues. The germline V gene has CDR1 MDHEN and CDR2 SYDVKM. Trimming took off 8 bases at V and 6 bases at J, with 16 bases between the two ends. CDR3 protein: CASVNKGRDGYTF. The DNA for the CDR3 is TGTGCCAGCGTTAATAAAGGGCGAGATGGCTACACCTTC.

The DNA for the CDR3 is TGCGCCAGCAGCCGTCGGGACAGGGGTGCCGAGCAGTACTTC. Its translation: CASSRRDRGAEQYF. The chain has TRBV5-1 and TRBJ2-7; 10 bases line up with TRBD1. This CDR3 is 14 amino acids long. Germline CDR1 is SGHRS and CDR2 is YFSETQ. The trim removed 4 bases at V and 6 bases at J, leaving 7 bases unmatched.

The chain has TRBV19 and TRBJ2-3; D unclear. Trimming cost V 7 bases and J 0 bases, with 11 bases left between them. From germline, CDR1 is LNHDA and CDR2 SQIVND (reference sequence). This CDR3 region has 14 residues. Here the CDR3 DNA reads TGTGCCAGTACGAGTAGGTATAGCACAGATACGCAGTATTTT. Translated, it gives CASTSRYSTDTQYF. The whole variable domain, filled in from reference TRBV19 and TRBJ2-3, reads DGGITQSPKYLFRKEGQNVTLSCEQNLNHDAMYWYRQDPGQGLRLIYYSQIVNDFQKGDIAEGYSVSREKKESFPLTVTSAQKNPTAFYLCASTSRYSTDTQYFGPGTRLTVL.

The rearrangement uses TRBV5-1 and TRBJ2-1; TRBD2 matches at 10 bases. Germline V gene data show CDR1 as SGHRS and CDR2 as YFSETQ. J gave up 9 bases and V 3 bases, and 15 bases lay outside the gene matches. The CDR3 is 17 amino acids. CDR3 protein: CASSSTRLAGILGEQFF. The CDR3 bases are TGCGCCAGCAGCTCGACCCGACTAGCGGGTATCCTAGGTGAGCAGTTCTTC.

The CDR3 coding sequence is TGTGCCAGCAGTTTAGGACTTACCTATGGCTACACCTTC. Translating gives CASSLGLTYGYTF. The chain carries TRBV27 and TRBJ1-2; no firm D call. The V end lost 2 bases, the J end lost 4 bases, and 8 bases lay between the germline ends. Germline V gene lookup returns CDR1 MNHEY and CDR2 SMNVEV (reference sequence). The CDR3 consists of 13 residues.

The chain links TRBV6-5 to TRBJ1-2, with 7 positions matching TRBD1. The CDR3 runs 15 residues. CDR1 MNHEY and CDR2 SVGAGI come from the germline V gene. Trimming removed 6 bases from V and 7 bases from J; junction bases left unmatched: 14. CDR3 loop: CASRKRDSVTGGYTF. CDR3 DNA sequence: TGTGCCAGCAGGAAAAGGGACAGCGTTACCGGTGGCTACACCTTC.

This rearrangement joins TRBV5-5 to TRBJ2-5; a weak D match, TRBD1 (5 bases). Germline CDR1 SGHKS, CDR2 YYEKEE (reference sequence). There are 14 residues in the CDR3. Trimming removed 2 bases at V and 5 bases at J, with 13 bases between. Here the CDR3 DNA reads TGTGCCAGCAGCTTCCCACCCTCAGGGGAGACCCAGTACTTC. It is translated as CASSFPPSGETQYF.

The V call is TRBV20-1, the J call TRBJ2-7; no definite D call. CDR3 length: 10 amino acids. Between the trimmed V and J ends, which lost 3 bases and 7 bases, there was a span of 7 bases. CDR1 and CDR2 from the germline V gene are DFQATT and SNEGSKA (reference sequence). Here the CDR3 DNA reads TGCAGTGCTAGTGCGCCTGAGCAGTACTTC. It yields the protein CSASAPEQYF.

This clone was seen just once. The J gene is TRBJ1-1, the V gene TRBV14; 7 nucleotides match TRBD1. Germline values: CDR1 SGHDN, CDR2 FVKESK. V shed 2 bases and J 0 bases; nucleotides not matched to a gene: 6. CDR3 length: 16 residues. The CDR3 region is CASSQRRGQMNTEAFF. The CDR3 region has the DNA TGTGCCAGCAGCCAACGTAGGGGACAGATGAACACTGAAGCTTTCTTT.

The CDR3 nucleotides are TGTGCCAGCAGTCGAACCCGGGACCCAGCCTACAATGAGCAGTTCTTC. Amino acids: CASSRTRDPAYNEQFF. The rearrangement uses TRBV28 and TRBJ2-1, with D possibly called TRBD1 or TRBD2 (5 bases each). Trimming stripped 5 bases from V and 2 bases from J, with 16 bases between. This CDR3 contains 16 residues. Germline loops: CDR1 MDHEN, CDR2 SYDVKM.

The chain has TRBV4-2 and TRBJ2-1, with TRBD2 matching over 10 bases. Trimming cost V 3 bases and J 3 bases; bases outside gene matches: 8. There are 17 residues in the CDR3. From germline, CDR1 is LGHNA and CDR2 YNFKEQ. The CDR3 sequence is CASSQMTASGSYNEQFF. In DNA, the CDR3 is TGTGCCAGCAGCCAGATGACGGCTAGCGGGAGCTACAATGAGCAGTTCTTC.

The V and J genes are TRBV13 and TRBJ1-1; TRBD1 matches at 12 bases. J gave up 7 bases and V 5 bases, and 14 bases lay outside the gene matches. Germline V gene sequence: CDR1 PRHDT, CDR2 FYEKMQ (reference sequence). This CDR3 is 17 amino acids long. The CDR3 sequence: CASSVPGQGAQMGEAFF. In nucleotides, the CDR3 is TGTGCCAGCAGCGTCCCGGGACAGGGGGCGCAAATGGGTGAAGCTTTCTTT.